The rows below give T cell receptor beta chains drawn from one sample of a study of blood T cell repertoires in COVID-19. The protocol was immunoSEQ multiplex PCR, while the TCRdb copy is restricted to in-frame clones and leaves out a portion. The data contain 90,000 to 150,000 clones, approximately 85% of them seen just once; the ten biggest clones take up 9.5% to 13%. The sample consisted of peripheral blood. The source of these receptors is an elderly man with acute or convalescent COVID-19. The CDR3 runs from the conserved cysteine through the conserved F or W. A D gene is named only where the DNA matches it firmly. Not every row has a clone size; where given, it reads once, few, many or a size class.

v_call	j_call	d_call	clone_size	cdr3_nt	cdr3_aa
TRBV18	TRBJ1-6	TRBD1	-	TGTGCCAGCTCCCTGGGGGACAGTAACAATTCACCCCTCCACTTT	CASSLGDSNNSPLHF
TRBV28	TRBJ2-7	TRBD2	-	TGTGCCAGCAGTCCATTCGGGCGGGAGGACTACGAGCAGTACTTC	CASSPFGREDYEQYF
TRBV29-1	TRBJ1-2	-	-	TGCAGCGTCATCAGGGAAGCTAACTATGGCTACACCTTC	CSVIREANYGYTF
TRBV7-2	TRBJ2-5	TRBD1	-	TGTGCCAGCAGCTTATGGGGACAGGGGGCGCGGGGGGAGACCCAGTACTTC	CASSLWGQGARGETQYF
TRBV4-1	TRBJ1-2	TRBD1	-	TGCGCCAGCAGCCCCCGGGACAGGGAAAACTATGGCTACACCTTC	CASSPRDRENYGYTF
TRBV7-9	TRBJ1-5	TRBD1	-	TGTGCCAGCAGCTTAGAGCCGGGACAGGGGGCGCGAAGCGGTCAGCCCCAGCATTTT	CASSLEPGQGARSGQPQHF
TRBV2	TRBJ1-1	-	-	TGTGCCAGCAGTGAAGACAGGGTTGGTACTGAAGCTTTCTTT	CASSEDRVGTEAFF
TRBV9	TRBJ1-3	-	once	TGTGCCAGCAGTACAGCTTACTCTGGAAACACCATATATTTT	CASSTAYSGNTIYF
TRBV3-1/TRBV3-2	TRBJ1-4	-	-	TGTGCCAGCAGCCTAGATGGCTTCAGTGAAAAACTGTTTTTT	CASSLDGFSEKLFF
TRBV19	TRBJ2-3	-	-	TGTGCCAGTAGGGAGATCGGGAGCACAGATACGCAGTATTTT	CASREIGSTDTQYF
TRBV6-1	TRBJ2-7	TRBD1	-	TGTGCCACTAAAACGGGACAGGGTTCCGAGCAGTACTTC	CATKTGQGSEQYF
TRBV19	TRBJ1-1	TRBD1	-	TGTGCCAGTAGGGACAGGGGACACGGGGGCACTGAAGCTTTCTTT	CASRDRGHGGTEAFF
TRBV29-1	TRBJ1-2	TRBD1	-	TGCAGCGTTGACCTGGGGACAGATGCCAACTATGGCTACACCTTC	CSVDLGTDANYGYTF
TRBV9	TRBJ2-6	-	-	TGTGCCAGCAGCGCGCAGGGAACTGGGGCCAACGTCCTGACTTTC	CASSAQGTGANVLTF
TRBV6-2/TRBV6-3	TRBJ2-5	TRBD1	-	TGTGCCAGCAGCAATACAGGGGGCAGAGAGACCCAGTACTTC	CASSNTGGRETQYF
TRBV29-1	TRBJ2-3	-	-	TGCAGCGTTGATACAGGGACAGATACGCAGTATTTT	CSVDTGTDTQYF
TRBV2	TRBJ2-3	-	-	TGTGCCAGCAGTGAGGTGGCGACTTCACATACGCAGTATTTT	CASSEVATSHTQYF
TRBV12-2	TRBJ2-1	-	few	TGTGCAAGTCGCTTAGCGACTAGCGGGAGGGCACACAATGAGCAGTTCTTC	CASRLATSGRAHNEQFF
TRBV6-1	TRBJ1-2	-	-	TGTGCCAGCAGTGAGGACACTATCTATGGCTACACCTTC	CASSEDTIYGYTF
TRBV28	TRBJ1-2	-	-	TGTGCCAGCAGTTTTTCCGGTTCTAACTATGGCTACACCTTC	CASSFSGSNYGYTF